This T cell receptor beta chain was sequenced in a study of tumor-infiltrating lymphocytes in primary liver carcinoma. Study as a whole: Tissue type made little difference to sample yields of roughly 3.65 to 7.13 million productive TCRbeta reads.

The CDR3 is 12 residues long. V dropped 7 bases and J dropped 13 bases, with 22 bases sitting between them. Per the germline V gene, CDR1 is SQVTM and CDR2 is ANQGSEA. About this clonotype itself: Its antigen is not known.

Synthesis of TCR beta cDNA was carried out from about 0.55 ug total RNA with a constant-region primer. ARM-PCR, slightly modified, supplied the TCR beta libraries through three nested multiplex PCR rounds. It was with TRBV1-TRBV30 forward primers and a C-beta reverse primer that the first two PCR rounds were run, at about 9 cycles each. MiXCR was run by TCRdb on the multiplex PCR reads, yielding one entry per CDR3 protein. The data contain 20,000 to 25,000 distinct CDR3 sequences, 60% to 80% of them singletons. Study-wide results and caveats: Less overlap was seen in tumor-adjacent and tumor-blood pairs than in tumor region pairs.

RNA and DNA were co-extracted from about 20-30 mg of unsorted bulk tissue. Those sampled were patients whose primary liver carcinoma was treated by surgical resection. The TCR sequence derives from a woman aged 25 to 39 with primary liver carcinoma and hepatitis B virus infection. The chain employs TRBV29-1 and TRBJ2-5; tentatively, D is TRBD2 (6 bases). The specimen was liver tumor tissue from sampling region 1. Subset noted: tumor region T1, superior pole. CDR3 protein: CSGRLGQEARYF. The CDR3 nucleotides are TGCAGCGGTAGACTAGGCCAAGAGGCCCGGTACTTC.